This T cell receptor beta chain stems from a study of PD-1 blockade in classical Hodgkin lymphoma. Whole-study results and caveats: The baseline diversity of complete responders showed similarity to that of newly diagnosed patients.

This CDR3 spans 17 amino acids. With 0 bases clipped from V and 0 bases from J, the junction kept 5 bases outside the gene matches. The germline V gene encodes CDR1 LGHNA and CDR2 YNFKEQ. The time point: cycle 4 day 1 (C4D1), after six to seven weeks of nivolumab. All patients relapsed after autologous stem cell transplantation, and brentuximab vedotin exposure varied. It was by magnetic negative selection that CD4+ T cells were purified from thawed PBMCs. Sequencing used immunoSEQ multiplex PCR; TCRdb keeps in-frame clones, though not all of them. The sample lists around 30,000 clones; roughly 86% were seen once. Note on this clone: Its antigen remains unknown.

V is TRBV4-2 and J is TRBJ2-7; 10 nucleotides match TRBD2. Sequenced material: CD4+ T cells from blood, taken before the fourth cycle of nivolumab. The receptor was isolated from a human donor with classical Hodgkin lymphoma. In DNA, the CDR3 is TGTGCCAGCAGCCAAGAGGCTAGCGGGAGCCACTCCTACGAGCAGTACTTC. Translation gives CASSQEASGSHSYEQYF.